This T cell receptor (beta chain) was found in a study of cytomegalovirus exposure and HLA in healthy donors. Across the whole study: The approximately 120 validation repertoires used the same platform as the 666 first-cohort repertoires, a later analysis reported. Notes on the study in general: Cytomegalovirus status was reportedly diagnosed by the classifier with high specificity and sensitivity. The study recorded 150 to 200 TCR beta chains that were cytomegalovirus-associated.

The CDR3 has 13 residues. V was shortened by 3 bases and J by 9 bases, with 12 bases between the two germline ends. Germline loops: CDR1 KGHSH, CDR2 LQKENI. These donors were members of the roughly 120-subject validation cohort, a group separate from the roughly 670-subject first cohort. TCRdb keeps only in-frame clones here, not all; method: immunoSEQ multiplex PCR. The table lists 150,000 to 200,000 clones, roughly 88% of them singletons. With regard to this clone: Its antigen remains unidentified.

The V gene is TRBV18, the J gene TRBJ2-1; D might be TRBD2 (6 bases). The source material was PBMCs. This TCR came from a woman under 30 in good health and CMV-seronegative. CDR3 residues: CASSPQLAGEQFF. CDR3 sequence (DNA): TGTGCCAGCTCACCCCAACTAGCTGGTGAGCAGTTCTTC.